The entry below gives a single T cell receptor (beta chain) sequence along with its context. Source study methods: Reference gene primer amplification gave estimated nucleated cell counts. Clones were read by immunoSEQ multiplex PCR, and TCRdb kept only the in-frame ones, dropping some. The V and J calls and clone size are taken from that table; D and trimming were inferred from the DNA. The sample lists 130,000 to 150,000 clones, 88% seen once, with about 2.5% in the top ten. The data originate from a study of blood T cell repertoires in COVID-19. Study-wide background: Italy, Spain and the United States were the sources of the convalescent and acute COVID-19 samples.

V was pared by 3 bases and J by 4 bases, with 3 bases of the junction left unmatched. CDR3 length equals 15 residues. CDR1 and CDR2 (germline): SGHTA, FQGNSA. The chain recombines TRBV7-2 with TRBJ1-5; 10 bases line up with TRBD1. Sequencing used peripheral blood. This clonotype was obtained from a human donor in a cohort sampled during active COVID-19. The CDR3 region is CASSFDRGLNQPQHF. In DNA form, the CDR3 reads TGTGCCAGCAGCTTCGACAGGGGGCTTAATCAGCCCCAGCATTTT. The variable domain in full, with the rest retrieved from reference TRBV7-2 and TRBJ1-5, is GAGVSQSPSNKVTEKGKDVELRCDPISGHTALYWYRQSLGQGLEFLIYFQGNSAPDKSGLPSDRFSAERTGGSVSTLTIQRTQQEDSAVYLCASSFDRGLNQPQHFGDGTRLSIL.